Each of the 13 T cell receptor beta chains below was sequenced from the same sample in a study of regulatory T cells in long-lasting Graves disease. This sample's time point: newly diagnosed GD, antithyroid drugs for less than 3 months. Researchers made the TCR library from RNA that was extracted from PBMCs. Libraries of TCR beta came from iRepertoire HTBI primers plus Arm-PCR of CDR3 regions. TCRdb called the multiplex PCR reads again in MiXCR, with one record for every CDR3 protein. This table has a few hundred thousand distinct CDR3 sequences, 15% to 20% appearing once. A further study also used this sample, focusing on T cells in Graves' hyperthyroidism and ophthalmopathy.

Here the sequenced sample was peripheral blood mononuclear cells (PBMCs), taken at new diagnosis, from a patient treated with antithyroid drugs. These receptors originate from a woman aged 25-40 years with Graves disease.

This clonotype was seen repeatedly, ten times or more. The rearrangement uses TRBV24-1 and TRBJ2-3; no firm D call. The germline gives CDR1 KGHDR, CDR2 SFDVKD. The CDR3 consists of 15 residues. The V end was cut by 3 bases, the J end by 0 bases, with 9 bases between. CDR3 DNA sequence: TGTGCCACCAGTGATCGGTCATCCAGCACAGATACGCAGTATTTT. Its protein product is CATSDRSSSTDTQYF.

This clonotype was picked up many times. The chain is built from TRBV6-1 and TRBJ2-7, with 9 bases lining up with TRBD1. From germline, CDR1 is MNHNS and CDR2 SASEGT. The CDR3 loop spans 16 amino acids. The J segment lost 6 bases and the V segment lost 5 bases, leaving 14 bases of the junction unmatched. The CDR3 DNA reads TGTGCCAGCAGTCTAGTTAACAGGGGGACAGGGTTCGAGCAGTACTTC. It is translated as CASSLVNRGTGFEQYF.

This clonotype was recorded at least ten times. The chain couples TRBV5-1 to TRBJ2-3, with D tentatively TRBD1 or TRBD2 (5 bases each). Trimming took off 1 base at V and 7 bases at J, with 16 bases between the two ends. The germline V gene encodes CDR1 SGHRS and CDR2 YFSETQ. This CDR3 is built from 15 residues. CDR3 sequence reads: CASSLLAPGPNTQYF. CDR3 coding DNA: TGCGCCAGCAGCTTGTTAGCACCGGGGCCAAATACGCAGTATTTT.

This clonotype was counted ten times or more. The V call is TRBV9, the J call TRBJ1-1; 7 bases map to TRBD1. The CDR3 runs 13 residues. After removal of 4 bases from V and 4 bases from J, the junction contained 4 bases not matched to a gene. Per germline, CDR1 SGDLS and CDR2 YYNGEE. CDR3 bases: TGTGCCAGCAGCTTCGGGACAGTCACTGAAGCTTTCTTT. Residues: CASSFGTVTEAFF.

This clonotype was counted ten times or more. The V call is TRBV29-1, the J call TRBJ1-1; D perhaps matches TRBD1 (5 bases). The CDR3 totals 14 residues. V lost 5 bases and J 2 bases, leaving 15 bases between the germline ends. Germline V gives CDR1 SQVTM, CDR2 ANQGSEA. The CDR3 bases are TGCAGCGTTACGTTATTGACAGTCAACACTGAAGCTTTCTTT. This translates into CSVTLLTVNTEAFF.

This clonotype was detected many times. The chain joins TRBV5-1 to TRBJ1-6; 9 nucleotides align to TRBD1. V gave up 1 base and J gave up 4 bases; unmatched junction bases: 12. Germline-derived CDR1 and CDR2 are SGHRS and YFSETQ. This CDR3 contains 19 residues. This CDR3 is CASSLLGTGMFRYNSPLHF. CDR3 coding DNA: TGCGCCAGCAGCTTGTTGGGGACAGGGATGTTCCGGTATAATTCACCCCTCCACTTT.

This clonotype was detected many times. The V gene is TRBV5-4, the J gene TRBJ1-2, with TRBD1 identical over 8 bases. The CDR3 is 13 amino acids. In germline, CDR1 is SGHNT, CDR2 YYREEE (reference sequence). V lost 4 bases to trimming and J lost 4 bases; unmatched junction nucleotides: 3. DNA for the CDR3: TGTGCCAGCAGCGACAGGGGCGGCTATGGCTACACCTTC. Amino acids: CASSDRGGYGYTF.

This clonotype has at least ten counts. As DNA, the CDR3 is TGTGCCAGCAGCTTAGACAGGTCGGGGGGCTACACCTTC. It translates to CASSLDRSGGYTF. The J gene is TRBJ1-2, the V gene TRBV7-8; a possible D gene is TRBD1 (5 bases). The germline gives CDR1 SGHVS, CDR2 FQNEAQ. The CDR3 runs 13 residues. With 1 base removed from V and 8 bases from J, the gap between germline ends came to 11 bases.

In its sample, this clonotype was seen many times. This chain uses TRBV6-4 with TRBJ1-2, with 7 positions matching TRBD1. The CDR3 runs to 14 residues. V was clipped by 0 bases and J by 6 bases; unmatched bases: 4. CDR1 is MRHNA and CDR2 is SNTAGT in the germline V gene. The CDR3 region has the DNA TGTGCCAGCAGTGACTCCCCAGGGGGGCATGGCTACACCTTC. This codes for CASSDSPGGHGYTF.

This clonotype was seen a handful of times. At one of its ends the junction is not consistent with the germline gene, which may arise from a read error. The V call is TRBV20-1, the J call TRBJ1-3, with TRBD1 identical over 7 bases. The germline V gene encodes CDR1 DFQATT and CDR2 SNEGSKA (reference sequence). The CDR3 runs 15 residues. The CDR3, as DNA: TGCAGTGCCGATAGCCGGGACAGCTCTGGAAACACCACATATTTT. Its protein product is CSADSRDSSGNTTYF.

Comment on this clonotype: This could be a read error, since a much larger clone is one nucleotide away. In DNA form, the CDR3 reads TGCAGCGTTGAAGACAGGGGAAATGAAAAACTGTTTTTT. This codes for CSVEDRGNEKLFF. This rearrangement joins TRBV29-1 to TRBJ1-4, with a weak D call TRBD1 (6 bases). The CDR3 is 13 amino acids. Looked up from germline, CDR1 is SQVTM and CDR2 is ANQGSEA. V lost 0 bases to trimming and J lost 5 bases, with 7 bases between them.

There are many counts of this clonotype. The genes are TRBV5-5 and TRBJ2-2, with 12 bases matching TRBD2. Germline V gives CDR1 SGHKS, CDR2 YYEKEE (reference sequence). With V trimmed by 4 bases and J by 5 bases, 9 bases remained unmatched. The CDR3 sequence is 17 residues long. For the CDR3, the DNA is TGTGCCAGCAGCCTGACTAGCGGGGGCCTATTAACCGGGGAGCTGTTTTTT. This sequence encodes CASSLTSGGLLTGELFF.

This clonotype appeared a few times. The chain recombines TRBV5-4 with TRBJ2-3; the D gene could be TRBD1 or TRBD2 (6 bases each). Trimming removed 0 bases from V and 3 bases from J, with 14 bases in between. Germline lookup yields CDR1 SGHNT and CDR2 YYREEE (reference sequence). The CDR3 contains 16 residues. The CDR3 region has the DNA TGTGCCAGCAGCTTGGGTCAGGGGCGGGATACAGATACGCAGTATTTT. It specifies CASSLGQGRDTDTQYF.